This entry is about one T cell receptor (beta chain). Its target is not known. These data come from a study of shared clonotypes between healthy human individuals. Study background: In total, the donors were a couple of women and a few men aged 18 to 49. CD8 memory received one plate per donor, CD8 naive two, CD4 memory three and CD4 naive three.

General study points: Since donors were few, the genetic and exposure-history diversity represented was limited. Relative to memory subsets, naive subsets generally showed larger estimated richness.

This CDR3 spans 18 amino acids. V shed 1 base and J 7 bases; nucleotides not matched to a gene: 16. The germline gives CDR1 SGHRS, CDR2 YFSETQ. Sequenced by immunoSEQ multiplex PCR; TCRdb stores in-frame clones only, minus some. The sample yields fewer than 850,000 clones, roughly 96% seen once. Selected positively for CCR7 and CD45RO-negative, naive CD8 cells excluded terminally differentiated effector memory CD45RA+ cells. Sequenced: naive CD8+ T cells sorted from blood. The sequence came from a man aged 30 to 39 in good health. The chain employs TRBV5-1 and TRBJ2-1; 8 bases agree with TRBD2. The CDR3 DNA reads TGCGCCAGCAGCTTGACCTTGCTCCCTCGGGAGGGCCAAAATGAGCAGTTCTTC. It encodes CASSLTLLPREGQNEQFF.